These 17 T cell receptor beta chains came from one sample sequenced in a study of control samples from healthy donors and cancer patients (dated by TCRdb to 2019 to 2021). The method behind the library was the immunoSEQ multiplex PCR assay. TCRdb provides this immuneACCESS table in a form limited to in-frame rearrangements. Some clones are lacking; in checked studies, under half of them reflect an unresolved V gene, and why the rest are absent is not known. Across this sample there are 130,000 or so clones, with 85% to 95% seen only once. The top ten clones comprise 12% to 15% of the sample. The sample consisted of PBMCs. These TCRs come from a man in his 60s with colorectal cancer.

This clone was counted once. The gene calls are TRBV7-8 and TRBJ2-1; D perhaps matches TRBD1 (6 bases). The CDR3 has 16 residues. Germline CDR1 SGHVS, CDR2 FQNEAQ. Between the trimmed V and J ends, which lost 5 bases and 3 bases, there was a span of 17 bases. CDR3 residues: CASSLRQASYYNEQFF. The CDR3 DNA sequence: TGTGCCAGCAGCCTAAGACAGGCGAGCTACTACAATGAGCAGTTCTTC.

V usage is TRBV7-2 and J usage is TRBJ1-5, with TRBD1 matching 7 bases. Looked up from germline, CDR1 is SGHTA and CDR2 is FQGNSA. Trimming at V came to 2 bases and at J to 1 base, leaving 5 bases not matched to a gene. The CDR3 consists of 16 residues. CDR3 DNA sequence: TGTGCCAGCAGCTTAAGAGGGGGCCGGAGCAATCAGCCCCAGCATTTT. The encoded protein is CASSLRGGRSNQPQHF.

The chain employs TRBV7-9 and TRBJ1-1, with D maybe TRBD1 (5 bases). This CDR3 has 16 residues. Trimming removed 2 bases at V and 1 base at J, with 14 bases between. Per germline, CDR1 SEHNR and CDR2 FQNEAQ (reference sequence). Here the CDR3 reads CASSLNGARGNTEAFF. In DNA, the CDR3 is TGTGCCAGCAGCTTAAACGGGGCTAGGGGGAACACTGAAGCTTTCTTT.

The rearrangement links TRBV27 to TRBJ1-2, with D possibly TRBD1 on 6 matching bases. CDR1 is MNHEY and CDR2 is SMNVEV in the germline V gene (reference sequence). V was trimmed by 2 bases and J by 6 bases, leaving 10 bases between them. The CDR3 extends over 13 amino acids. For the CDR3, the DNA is TGTGCCAGCAGTTTAAGGTCAGGGGATGGCTACACCTTC. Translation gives CASSLRSGDGYTF.

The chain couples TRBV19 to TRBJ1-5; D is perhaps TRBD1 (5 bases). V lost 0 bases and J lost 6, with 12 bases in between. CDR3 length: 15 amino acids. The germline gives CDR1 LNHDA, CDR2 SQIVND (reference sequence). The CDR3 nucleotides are TGTGCCAGTAGTATAGACAGGGATTCGGCTCAGCCCCAGCATTTT. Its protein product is CASSIDRDSAQPQHF.

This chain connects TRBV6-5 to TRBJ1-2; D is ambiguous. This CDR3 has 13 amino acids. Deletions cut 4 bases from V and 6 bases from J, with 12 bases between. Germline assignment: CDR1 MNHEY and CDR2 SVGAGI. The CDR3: CASSSGMADGYTF. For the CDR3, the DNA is TGTGCCAGCAGTTCCGGGATGGCCGATGGCTACACCTTC.

The CDR3 loop is CASSFEGGKYGYTF. The DNA for the CDR3 is TGCGCCAGCAGCTTCGAAGGGGGCAAGTATGGCTACACCTTC. The gene calls are TRBV5-1 and TRBJ1-2; 7 nucleotides match TRBD1. CDR1 and CDR2 (germline): SGHRS, YFSETQ. The CDR3 contains 14 residues. The V gene end was trimmed by 2 bases and the J gene end by 5 bases; junction bases not matched to a gene: 6.

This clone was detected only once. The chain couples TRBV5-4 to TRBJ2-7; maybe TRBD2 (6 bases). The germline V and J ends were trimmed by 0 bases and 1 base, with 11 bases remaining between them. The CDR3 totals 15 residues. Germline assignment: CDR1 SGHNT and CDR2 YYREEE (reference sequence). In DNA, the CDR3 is TGTGCCAGCAGCTTGGCGGGGGAGACGTCCTACGAGCAGTACTTC. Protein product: CASSLAGETSYEQYF.

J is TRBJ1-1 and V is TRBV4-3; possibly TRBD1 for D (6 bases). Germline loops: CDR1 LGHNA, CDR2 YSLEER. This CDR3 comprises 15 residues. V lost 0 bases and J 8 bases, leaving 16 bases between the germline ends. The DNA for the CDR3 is TGCGCCAGCAGCCAAGATATCGATGGGCAGGGGGAAGCTTTCTTT. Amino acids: CASSQDIDGQGEAFF.

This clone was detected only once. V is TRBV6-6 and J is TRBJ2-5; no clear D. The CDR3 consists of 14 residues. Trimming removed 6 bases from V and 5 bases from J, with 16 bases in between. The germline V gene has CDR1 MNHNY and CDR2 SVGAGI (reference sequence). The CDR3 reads CASRGFGAQETQYF. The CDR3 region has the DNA TGTGCCAGCAGAGGGTTCGGAGCCCAGGAGACCCAGTACTTC.

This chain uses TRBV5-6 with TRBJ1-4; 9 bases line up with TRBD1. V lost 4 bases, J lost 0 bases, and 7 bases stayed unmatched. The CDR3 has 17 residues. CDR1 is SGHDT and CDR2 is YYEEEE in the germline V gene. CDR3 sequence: CASSRGTGTATNEKLFF. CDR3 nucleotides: TGTGCCAGCAGCCGCGGGACAGGGACTGCAACTAATGAAAAACTGTTTTTT.

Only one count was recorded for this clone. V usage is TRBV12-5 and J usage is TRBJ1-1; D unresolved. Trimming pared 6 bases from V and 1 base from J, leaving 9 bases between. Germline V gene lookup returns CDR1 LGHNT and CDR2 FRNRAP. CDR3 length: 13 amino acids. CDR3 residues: CASGKQTNTEAFF. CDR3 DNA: TGTGCTAGTGGGAAACAGACGAACACTGAAGCTTTCTTT.

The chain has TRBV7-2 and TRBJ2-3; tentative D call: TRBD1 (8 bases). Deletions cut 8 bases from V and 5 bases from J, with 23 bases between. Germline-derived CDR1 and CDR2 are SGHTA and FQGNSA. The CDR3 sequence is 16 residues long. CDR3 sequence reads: CASSRSGAGGLDTQYF. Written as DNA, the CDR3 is TGTGCCAGCTCCCGGAGCGGGGCAGGGGGCCTAGATACGCAGTATTTT. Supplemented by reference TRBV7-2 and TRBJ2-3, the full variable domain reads GAGVSQSPSNKVTEKGKDVELRCDPISGHTALYWYRQSLGQGLEFLIYFQGNSAPDKSGLPSDRFSAERTGGSVSTLTIQRTQQEDSAVYLCASSRSGAGGLDTQYFGPGTRLTVL.

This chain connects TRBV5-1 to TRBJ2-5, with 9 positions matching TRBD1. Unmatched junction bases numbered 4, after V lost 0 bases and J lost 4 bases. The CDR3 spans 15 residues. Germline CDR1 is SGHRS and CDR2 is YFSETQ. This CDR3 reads CASSLEGQGGETQYF. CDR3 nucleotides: TGCGCCAGCAGCTTGGAGGGACAGGGTGGAGAGACCCAGTACTTC.

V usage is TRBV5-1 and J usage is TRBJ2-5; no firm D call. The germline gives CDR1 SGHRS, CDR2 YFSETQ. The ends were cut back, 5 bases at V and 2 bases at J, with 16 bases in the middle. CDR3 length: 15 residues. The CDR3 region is CASRTGPRWQETQYF. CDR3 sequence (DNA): TGCGCCAGCAGAACCGGGCCGAGGTGGCAAGAGACCCAGTACTTC.

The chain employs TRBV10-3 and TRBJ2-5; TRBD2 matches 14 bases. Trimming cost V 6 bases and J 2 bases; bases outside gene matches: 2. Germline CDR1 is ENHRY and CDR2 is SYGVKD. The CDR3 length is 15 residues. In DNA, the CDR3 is TGTGCCATCAGGGGGACTAGCGGGGGACAAGAGACCCAGTACTTC. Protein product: CAIRGTSGGQETQYF.

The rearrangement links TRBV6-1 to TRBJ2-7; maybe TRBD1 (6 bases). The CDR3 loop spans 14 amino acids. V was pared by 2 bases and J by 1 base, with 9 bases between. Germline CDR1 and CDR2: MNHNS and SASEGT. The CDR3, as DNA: TGTGCCAGCAGTGAAAATGGACAGTCCTACGAGCAGTACTTC. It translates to CASSENGQSYEQYF.